This T cell receptor (beta chain) is drawn from a study of a mutant IDH1 vaccine in newly diagnosed glioma. Study-level information: In some groups vaccination began 4-6 weeks post-radiotherapy; others received it with temozolomide. Beforehand, treatment had been radiotherapy, temozolomide, or both; the majority received both.

Study-wide results and limits: It seemed that pseudoprogression was not linked to changes in the top peripheral T cell clonotypes. A vaccine-induced immune response developed in 90% to 95% of the patients.

Details on this clone: The antigen is undetermined.

Noted time point: week 23, last vaccination. The content of each vaccine dose was 300 ug of mutant IDH1 20-mer peptide, and topical imiquimod accompanied it. The CDR3 contains 14 residues. CDR1 is SGHNT, CDR2 YYREEE, per germline (reference sequence). The V end lost 7 bases, the J end lost 4 bases, and 17 bases lay between the germline ends. Sequencing was performed with immunoSEQ multiplex PCR; in TCRdb, only in-frame clones are kept and a portion is missing. The sample yields fewer than 45,000 clones, approximately 90% seen once. The sequences come from PBMCs, collected from a glioma patient whose treatment included an IDH1 peptide vaccine. The source is a man in his fifties or sixties with glioma. The rearrangement links TRBV5-4 to TRBJ1-1; no reliable D call. The CDR3 here is CASSRATVGTEAFF. DNA for the CDR3: TGTGCCAGCTCCCGGGCTACAGTGGGCACTGAAGCTTTCTTT. The variable domain in full, completed from reference TRBV5-4 and TRBJ1-1, reads ETGVTQSPTHLIKTRGQQVTLRCSSQSGHNTVSWYQQALGQGPQFIFQYYREEENGRGNFPPRFSGLQFPNYSSELNVNALELDDSALYLCASSRATVGTEAFFGQGTRLTVV.